These T cell receptor beta chains were read from a single sample in a study of long-term antiretroviral therapy in people with HIV. Measured with immunoSEQ multiplex PCR; TCRdb has only the in-frame clones, and not every one. The sample lists tens of thousands of clones; about 97% were seen once. This sample comprised unsorted PBMCs, obtained 6.9 years after starting antiretroviral therapy. The source is a man aged 30 to 39 with HIV. The conserved cysteine and the conserved F or W are not part of the CDR3 here. The D gene is left open where the match is weak.

v_call: TRBV5-1; d_call: .; j_call: TRBJ1-3; cdr3_aa: ASSLDSGYQNTIY
v_call: TRBV5-8; d_call: TRBD2; j_call: TRBJ2-3; cdr3_aa: ASSDPGRGTDTQY
v_call: TRBV6-6; d_call: TRBD1; j_call: TRBJ1-5; cdr3_aa: ASSYPDRVQAQPQH
v_call: TRBV28; d_call: TRBD1; j_call: TRBJ1-6; cdr3_aa: ASRATGLDSPLH
v_call: TRBV5-4; d_call: .; j_call: TRBJ2-7; cdr3_aa: ASSLGGVSEQY
v_call: TRBV4-1; d_call: .; j_call: TRBJ2-1; cdr3_aa: ASSAPGTKFYEQF
v_call: TRBV4-3; d_call: .; j_call: TRBJ2-1; cdr3_aa: ASSQGVELPYNEQF
v_call: TRBV11-2; d_call: .; j_call: TRBJ2-7; cdr3_aa: ASSPDSYYEQY
v_call: TRBV6-1; d_call: .; j_call: TRBJ2-7; cdr3_aa: ASSESVAAYEQY
v_call: TRBV19; d_call: .; j_call: TRBJ1-1; cdr3_aa: ASSIISDTEAF
v_call: TRBV11-2; d_call: .; j_call: TRBJ2-3; cdr3_aa: ASSLFLGGTADTQY
v_call: TRBV5-1; d_call: .; j_call: TRBJ2-2; cdr3_aa: ASRPGNTGELF
v_call: TRBV30; d_call: TRBD2; j_call: TRBJ2-3; cdr3_aa: AWKRAGGTDTQY
v_call: TRBV13; d_call: .; j_call: TRBJ2-1; cdr3_aa: ASSPAVGEQF
v_call: TRBV27; d_call: .; j_call: .; cdr3_aa: ASRPTGEGYEQY
v_call: TRBV5-6; d_call: TRBD2; j_call: TRBJ2-7; cdr3_aa: ASSWAPSGSYEQY
v_call: TRBV9; d_call: .; j_call: TRBJ2-5; cdr3_aa: ASSVGEGPQETQY
v_call: TRBV7-9; d_call: .; j_call: TRBJ2-7; cdr3_aa: ASSPLGSYEQS
v_call: TRBV30; d_call: .; j_call: TRBJ1-5; cdr3_aa: AWNGEGSQPQH
v_call: TRBV19; d_call: TRBD2; j_call: TRBJ2-7; cdr3_aa: ASSTLAGNSYEQY
v_call: TRBV29-1; d_call: .; j_call: TRBJ2-5; cdr3_aa: SVRAGLGQETQY